This T cell receptor (beta chain) was captured by sequencing in a study of cytomegalovirus exposure and HLA in healthy donors. The overall study: Earlier, 150 million to 200 million T cells were analyzed, and approximately 110 million unique TCR beta sequences were found among them. Study-level points and caveats: A later analysis reportedly found fewer N-insertions in an Asian-associated ancestry cluster than the roughly 680-donor mean.

In the case of this clone: As yet, its antigen is unknown.

With 7 bases removed from V and 4 bases from J, the gap between germline ends came to 14 bases. CDR1 is MNHEY and CDR2 is SVGAGI in the germline V gene. CDR3 size: 14 residues. 13 Jbeta primers and 60 Vbeta primers were used for the PCR. Sequencing was performed with immunoSEQ multiplex PCR; in TCRdb, only in-frame clones are kept and a portion is missing. In the table there are some 120,000 clones, about 74% of which are singletons. This chain uses TRBV6-5 with TRBJ1-3; D perhaps matches TRBD1 (5 bases). Sequencing input: PBMCs. The TCR comes from a woman between 45 and 65 years old in good health and CMV-seropositive. CDR3 DNA sequence: TGTGCCAGCACCCTGACAGCGACCGGAAACACCATATATTTT. Translation gives CASTLTATGNTIYF.